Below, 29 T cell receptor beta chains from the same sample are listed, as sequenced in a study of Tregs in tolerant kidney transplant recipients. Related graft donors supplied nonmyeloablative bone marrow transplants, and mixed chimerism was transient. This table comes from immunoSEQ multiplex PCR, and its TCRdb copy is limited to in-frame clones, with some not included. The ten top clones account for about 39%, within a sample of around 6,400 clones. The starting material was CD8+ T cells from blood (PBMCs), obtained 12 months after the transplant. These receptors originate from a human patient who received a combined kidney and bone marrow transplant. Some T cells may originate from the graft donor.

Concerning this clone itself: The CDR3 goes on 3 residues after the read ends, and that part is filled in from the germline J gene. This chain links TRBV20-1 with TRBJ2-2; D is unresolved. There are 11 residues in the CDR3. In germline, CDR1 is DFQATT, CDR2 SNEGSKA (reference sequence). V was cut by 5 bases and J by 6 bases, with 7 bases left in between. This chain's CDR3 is CSAWSAGELFF. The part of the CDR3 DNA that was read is TGCAGTGCTTGGTCGGCCGGGGAG.

CDR3 DNA (partial): TGTGCCACCTCACCGGACAGCCGTGAG. Its translation: CATSPDSRE. The full CDR3 is CATSPDSREQFF. The chain carries TRBV12-3 or TRBV12-4 and TRBJ2-1, with D tentatively TRBD1 (6 bases). The observed sequence ends 3 residues before the CDR3 terminus, with the missing tail filled in from the germline J gene. Deletions cut 10 bases from V and 9 bases from J, with 16 bases between. The CDR3 length is 12 residues.

CDR3 loop: CASRPKGATNEKLFF. CDR3 bases read: TGTGCCAGCAGACCAAAGGGTGCAACTAATGAAAAA. The chain couples TRBV7-6 to TRBJ1-4; D remains unclear. The read terminates 3 residues before the CDR3 end, so the remaining end is supplied by the germline J gene. Germline V lookup: CDR1 SGHVS, CDR2 FNYEAQ. V shed 6 bases and J shed 0 bases, with 11 bases lying between them. This CDR3 region has 15 residues.

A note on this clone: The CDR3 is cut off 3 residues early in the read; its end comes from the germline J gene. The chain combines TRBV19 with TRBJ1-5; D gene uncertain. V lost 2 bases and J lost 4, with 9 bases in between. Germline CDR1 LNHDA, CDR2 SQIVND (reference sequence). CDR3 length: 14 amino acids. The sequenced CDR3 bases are TGTGCCAGTAGTATACCCGGGTCGAATCAGCCC. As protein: CASSIPGSNQP. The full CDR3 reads CASSIPGSNQPQHF.

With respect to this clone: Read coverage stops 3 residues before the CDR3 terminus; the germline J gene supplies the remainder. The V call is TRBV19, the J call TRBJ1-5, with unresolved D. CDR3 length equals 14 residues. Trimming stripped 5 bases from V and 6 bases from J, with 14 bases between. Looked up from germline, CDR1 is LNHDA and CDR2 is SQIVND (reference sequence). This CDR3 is CASSSGNSRQPQHF. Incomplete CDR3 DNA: TGTGCCAGTAGTTCAGGTAACTCACGTCAGCCC.

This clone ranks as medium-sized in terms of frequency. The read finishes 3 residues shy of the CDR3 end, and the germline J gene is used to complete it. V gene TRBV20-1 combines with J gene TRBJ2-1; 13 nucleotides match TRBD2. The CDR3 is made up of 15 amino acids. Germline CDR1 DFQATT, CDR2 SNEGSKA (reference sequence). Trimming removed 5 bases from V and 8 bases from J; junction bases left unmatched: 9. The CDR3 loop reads CSAARTSGSADEQFF. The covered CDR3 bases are TGCAGTGCTGCTCGGACTAGCGGGAGCGCCGATGAG.

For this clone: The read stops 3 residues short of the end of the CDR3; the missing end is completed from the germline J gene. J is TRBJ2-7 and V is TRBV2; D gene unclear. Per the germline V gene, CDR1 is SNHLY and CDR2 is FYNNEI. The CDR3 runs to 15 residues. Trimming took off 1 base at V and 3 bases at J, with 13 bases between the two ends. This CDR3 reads CASSEGRNPLYEQYF. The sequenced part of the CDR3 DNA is TGTGCCAGCAGTGAAGGGCGGAACCCCCTCTACGAG.

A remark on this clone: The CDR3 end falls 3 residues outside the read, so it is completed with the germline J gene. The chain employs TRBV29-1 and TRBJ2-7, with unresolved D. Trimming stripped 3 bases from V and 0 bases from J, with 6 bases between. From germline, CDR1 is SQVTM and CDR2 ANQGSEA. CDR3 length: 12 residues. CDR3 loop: CSVEADSYEQYF. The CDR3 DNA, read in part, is TGCAGCGTTGAGGCGGACTCCTACGAG.

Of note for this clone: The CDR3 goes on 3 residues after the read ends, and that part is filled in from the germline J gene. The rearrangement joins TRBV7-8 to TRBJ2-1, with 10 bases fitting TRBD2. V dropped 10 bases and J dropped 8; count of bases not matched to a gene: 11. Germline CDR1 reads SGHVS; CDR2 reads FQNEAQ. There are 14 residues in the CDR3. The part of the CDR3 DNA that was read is TGTGCCACAACATGGGCTAGCGGGAGCGATGAG. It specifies CATTWASGSDE. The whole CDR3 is CATTWASGSDEQFF.

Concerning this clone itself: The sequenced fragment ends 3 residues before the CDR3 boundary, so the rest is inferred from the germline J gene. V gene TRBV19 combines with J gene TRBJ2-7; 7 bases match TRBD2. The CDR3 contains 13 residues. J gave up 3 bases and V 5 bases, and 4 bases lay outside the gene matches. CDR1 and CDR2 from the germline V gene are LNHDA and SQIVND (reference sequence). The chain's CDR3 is CASSPGLDYEQYF. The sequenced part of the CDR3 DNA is TGTGCCAGTAGTCCCGGACTAGACTACGAG.

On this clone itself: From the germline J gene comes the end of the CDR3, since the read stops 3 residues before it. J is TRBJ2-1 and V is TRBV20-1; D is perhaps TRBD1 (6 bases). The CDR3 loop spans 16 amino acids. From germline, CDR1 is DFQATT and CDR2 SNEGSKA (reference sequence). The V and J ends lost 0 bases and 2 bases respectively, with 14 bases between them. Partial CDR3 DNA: TGCAGTGCTAGAGATCTTCTCAGGGGTACCTACAATGAG. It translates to CSARDLLRGTYNE. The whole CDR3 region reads CSARDLLRGTYNEQFF.

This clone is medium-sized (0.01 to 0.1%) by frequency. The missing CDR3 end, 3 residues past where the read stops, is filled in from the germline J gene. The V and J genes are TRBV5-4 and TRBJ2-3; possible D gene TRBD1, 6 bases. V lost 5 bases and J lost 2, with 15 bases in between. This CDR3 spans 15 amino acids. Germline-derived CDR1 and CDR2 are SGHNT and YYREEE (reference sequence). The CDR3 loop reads CASSSDRSYTDTQYF. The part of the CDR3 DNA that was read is TGTGCCAGCAGTTCCGACAGGAGTTACACAGATACG.

Incomplete CDR3 DNA: TGTGCCAGCAGCCTAGACAGGTATAGCAATCAGCCC. Translated, it gives CASSLDRYSNQP. The complete CDR3 sequence is CASSLDRYSNQPQHF. The chain has TRBV5-5 and TRBJ1-5; weak D call: TRBD1 (6 bases). The read halts 3 residues ahead of the CDR3 end, with the missing end drawn from the germline J gene. Trimming shortened V by 4 bases and J by 0 bases, and 11 bases separated the two germline ends. From germline, CDR1 is SGHKS and CDR2 YYEKEE (reference sequence). The CDR3 contains 15 residues.

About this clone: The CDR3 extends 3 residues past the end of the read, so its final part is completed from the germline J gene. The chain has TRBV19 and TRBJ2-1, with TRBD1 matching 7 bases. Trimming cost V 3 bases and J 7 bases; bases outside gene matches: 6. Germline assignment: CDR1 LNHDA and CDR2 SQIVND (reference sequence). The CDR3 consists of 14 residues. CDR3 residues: CASSIGIQGNEQFF. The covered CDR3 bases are TGTGCCAGTAGTATTGGGATACAGGGGAATGAG.

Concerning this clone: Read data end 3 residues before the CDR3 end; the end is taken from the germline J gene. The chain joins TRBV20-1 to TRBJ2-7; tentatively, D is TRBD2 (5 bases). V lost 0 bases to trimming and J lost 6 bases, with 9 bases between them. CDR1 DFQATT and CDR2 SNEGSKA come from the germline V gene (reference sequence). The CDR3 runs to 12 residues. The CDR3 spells CSARDQEGEQYF. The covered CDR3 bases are TGCAGTGCTAGAGATCAAGAGGGCGAG.

Incomplete CDR3 DNA: TGTGCCAGCAGCTTGCAAGGGCAGCCC. This codes for CASSLQGQP. The CDR3 reads in full as CASSLQGQPQHF. The gene calls are TRBV5-6 and TRBJ1-5; D is ambiguous. Read sequence stops 3 residues before the CDR3 end, and the germline J gene provides the missing end. CDR3 length: 12 residues. Germline CDR1 and CDR2: SGHDT and YYEEEE. Trimming cost V 1 base and J 7 bases, with 6 bases left between them.

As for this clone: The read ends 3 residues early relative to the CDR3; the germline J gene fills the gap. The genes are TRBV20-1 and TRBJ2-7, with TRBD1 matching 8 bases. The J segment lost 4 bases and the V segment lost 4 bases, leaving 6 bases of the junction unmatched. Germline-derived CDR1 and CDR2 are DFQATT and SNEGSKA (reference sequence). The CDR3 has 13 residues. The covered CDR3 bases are TGCAGTGCTACCCTGACAGGGGATTACGAG. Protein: CSATLTGDYE. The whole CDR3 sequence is CSATLTGDYEQYF.

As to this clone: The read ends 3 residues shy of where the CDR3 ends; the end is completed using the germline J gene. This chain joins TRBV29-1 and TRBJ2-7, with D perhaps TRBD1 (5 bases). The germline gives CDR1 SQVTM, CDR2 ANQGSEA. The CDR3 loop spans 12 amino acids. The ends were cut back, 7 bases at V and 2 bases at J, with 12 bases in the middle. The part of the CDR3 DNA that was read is TGCAGCGCCGTATCAGGGCCCTACGAG. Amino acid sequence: CSAVSGPYE. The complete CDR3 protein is CSAVSGPYEQYF.

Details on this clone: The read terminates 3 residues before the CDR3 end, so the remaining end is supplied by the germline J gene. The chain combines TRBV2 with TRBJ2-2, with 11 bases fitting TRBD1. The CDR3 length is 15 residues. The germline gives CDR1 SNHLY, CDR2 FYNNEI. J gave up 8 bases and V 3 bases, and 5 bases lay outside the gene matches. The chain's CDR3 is CASSDPGQGVGELFF. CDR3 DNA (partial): TGTGCCAGCAGTGACCCGGGACAGGGGGTGGGGGAG.

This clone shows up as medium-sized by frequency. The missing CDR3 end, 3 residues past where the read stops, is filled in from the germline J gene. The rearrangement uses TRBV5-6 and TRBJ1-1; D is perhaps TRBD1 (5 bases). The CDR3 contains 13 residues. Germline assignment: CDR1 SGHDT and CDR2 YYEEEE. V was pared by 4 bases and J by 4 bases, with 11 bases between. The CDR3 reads CASSRVGATEAFF. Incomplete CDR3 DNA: TGTGCCAGCAGCAGGGTAGGGGCCACTGAA.

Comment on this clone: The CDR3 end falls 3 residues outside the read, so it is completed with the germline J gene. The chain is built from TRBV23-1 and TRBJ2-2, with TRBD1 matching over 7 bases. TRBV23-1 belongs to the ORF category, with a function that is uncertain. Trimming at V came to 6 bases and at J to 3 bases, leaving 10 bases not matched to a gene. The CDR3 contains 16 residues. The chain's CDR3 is CASRTRQGWDTGELFF. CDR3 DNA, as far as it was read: TGCGCCAGCAGGACAAGACAGGGATGGGACACCGGGGAG.

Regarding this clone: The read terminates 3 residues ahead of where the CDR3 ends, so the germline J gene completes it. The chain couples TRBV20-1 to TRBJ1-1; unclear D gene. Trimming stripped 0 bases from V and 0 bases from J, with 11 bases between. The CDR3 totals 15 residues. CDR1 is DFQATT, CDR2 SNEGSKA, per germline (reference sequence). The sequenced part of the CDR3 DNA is TGCAGTGCTAGAGATCTTCGGGGAATGAACACTGAA. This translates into CSARDLRGMNTE. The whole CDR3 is CSARDLRGMNTEAFF.

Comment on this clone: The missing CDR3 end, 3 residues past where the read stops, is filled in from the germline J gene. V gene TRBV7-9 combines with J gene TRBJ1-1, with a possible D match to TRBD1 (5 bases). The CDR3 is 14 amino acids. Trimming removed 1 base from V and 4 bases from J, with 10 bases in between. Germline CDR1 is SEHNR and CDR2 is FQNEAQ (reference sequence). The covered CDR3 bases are TGTGCCAGCAGCTTAGGGGCAGGGTTCACTGAA. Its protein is CASSLGAGFTE. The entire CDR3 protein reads CASSLGAGFTEAFF.

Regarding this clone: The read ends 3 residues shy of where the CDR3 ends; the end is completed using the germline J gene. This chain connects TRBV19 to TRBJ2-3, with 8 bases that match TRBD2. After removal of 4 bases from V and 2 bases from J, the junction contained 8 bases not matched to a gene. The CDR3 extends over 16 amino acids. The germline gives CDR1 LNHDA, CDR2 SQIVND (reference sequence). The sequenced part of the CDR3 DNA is TGTGCCAGTAGTACACAGCGGGAGAGTCCCACAGATACG. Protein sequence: CASSTQRESPTDT. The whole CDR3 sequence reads CASSTQRESPTDTQYF.

The DNA read from the CDR3 is TGTGCCAGCAGGGGACAGGATTACTACGAG. Translated: CASRGQDYYE. The entire CDR3 reads CASRGQDYYEQYF. V gene TRBV2 combines with J gene TRBJ2-7; 8 bases are shared with TRBD1. The CDR3 end falls 3 residues outside the read, so it is completed with the germline J gene. This CDR3 has 13 amino acids. Looked up from germline, CDR1 is SNHLY and CDR2 is FYNNEI. J was trimmed by 3 bases and V by 6 bases; bases with no gene match: 4.

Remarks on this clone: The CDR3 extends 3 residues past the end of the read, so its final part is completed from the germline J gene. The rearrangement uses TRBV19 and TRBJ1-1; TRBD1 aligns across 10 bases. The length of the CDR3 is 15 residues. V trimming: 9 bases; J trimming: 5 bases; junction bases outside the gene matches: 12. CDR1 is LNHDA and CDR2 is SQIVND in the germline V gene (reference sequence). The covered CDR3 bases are TGTGCCAGCCTAAATTGGGACAGGGGAAATACTGAA. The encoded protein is CASLNWDRGNTE. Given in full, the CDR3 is CASLNWDRGNTEAFF.

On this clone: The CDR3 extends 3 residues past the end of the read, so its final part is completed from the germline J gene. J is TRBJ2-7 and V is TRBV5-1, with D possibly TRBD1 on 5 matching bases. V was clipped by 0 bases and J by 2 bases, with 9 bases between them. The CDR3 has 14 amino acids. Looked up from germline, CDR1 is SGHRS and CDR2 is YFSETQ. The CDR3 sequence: CASSLGGGPYEQYF. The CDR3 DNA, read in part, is TGCGCCAGCAGCTTGGGGGGCGGACCCTACGAG. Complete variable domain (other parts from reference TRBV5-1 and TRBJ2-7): KAGVTQTPRYLIKTRGQQVTLSCSPISGHRSVSWYQQTPGQGLQFLFEYFSETQRNKGNFPGRFSGRQFSNSRSEMNVSTLELGDSALYLCASSLGGGPYEQYFGPGTRLTVT.

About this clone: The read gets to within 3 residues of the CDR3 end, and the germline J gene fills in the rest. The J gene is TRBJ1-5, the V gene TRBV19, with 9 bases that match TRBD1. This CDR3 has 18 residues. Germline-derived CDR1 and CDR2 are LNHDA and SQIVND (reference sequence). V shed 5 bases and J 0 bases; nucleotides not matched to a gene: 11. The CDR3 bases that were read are TGTGCCAGTAGTCCTCCGGGACAGGGCCCCGATAGCAATCAGCCC. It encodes CASSPPGQGPDSNQP. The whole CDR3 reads CASSPPGQGPDSNQPQHF.

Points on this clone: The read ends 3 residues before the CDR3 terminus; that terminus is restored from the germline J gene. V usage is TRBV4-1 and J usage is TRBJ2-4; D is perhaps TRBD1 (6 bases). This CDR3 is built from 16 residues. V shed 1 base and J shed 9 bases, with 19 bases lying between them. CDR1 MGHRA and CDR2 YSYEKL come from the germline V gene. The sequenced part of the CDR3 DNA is TGCGCCAGCAGCCAAGGAATTGTGGGGCAGGGGATCATT. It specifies CASSQGIVGQGII. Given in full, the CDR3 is CASSQGIVGQGIIQYF.